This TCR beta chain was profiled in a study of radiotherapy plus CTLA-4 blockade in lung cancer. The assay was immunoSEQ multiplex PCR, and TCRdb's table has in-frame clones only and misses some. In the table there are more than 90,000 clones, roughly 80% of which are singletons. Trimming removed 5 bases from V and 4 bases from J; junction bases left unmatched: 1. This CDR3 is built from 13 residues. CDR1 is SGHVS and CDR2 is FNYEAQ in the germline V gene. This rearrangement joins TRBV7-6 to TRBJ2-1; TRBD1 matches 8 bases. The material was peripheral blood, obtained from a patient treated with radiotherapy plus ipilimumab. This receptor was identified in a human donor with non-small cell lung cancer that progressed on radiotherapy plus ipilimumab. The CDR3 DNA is TGTGCCAGCAGCCGGGACAGGTACAATGAGCAGTTCTTC. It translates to CASSRDRYNEQFF.